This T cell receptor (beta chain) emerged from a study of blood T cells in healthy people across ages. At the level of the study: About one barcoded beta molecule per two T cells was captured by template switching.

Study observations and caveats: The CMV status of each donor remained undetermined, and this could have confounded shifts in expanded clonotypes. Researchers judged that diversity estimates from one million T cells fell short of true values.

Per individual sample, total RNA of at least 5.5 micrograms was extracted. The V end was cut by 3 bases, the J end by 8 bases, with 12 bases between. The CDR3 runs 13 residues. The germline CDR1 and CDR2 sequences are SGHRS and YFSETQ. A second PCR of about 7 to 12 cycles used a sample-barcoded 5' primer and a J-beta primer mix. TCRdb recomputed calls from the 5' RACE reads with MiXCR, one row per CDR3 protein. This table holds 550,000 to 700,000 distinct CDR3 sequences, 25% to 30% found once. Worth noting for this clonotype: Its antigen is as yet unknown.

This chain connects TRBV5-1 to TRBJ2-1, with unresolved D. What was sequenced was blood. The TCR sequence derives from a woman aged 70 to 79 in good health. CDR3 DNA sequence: TGCGCCAGCAGCTCAAGAATCCTCGATGAGCAGTTCTTC. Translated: CASSSRILDEQFF. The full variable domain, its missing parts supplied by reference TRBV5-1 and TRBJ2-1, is KAGVTQTPRYLIKTRGQQVTLSCSPISGHRSVSWYQQTPGQGLQFLFEYFSETQRNKGNFPGRFSGRQFSNSRSEMNVSTLELGDSALYLCASSSRILDEQFFGPGTRLTVL.